The rows below give T cell receptor beta chains drawn from one sample of a study of T-cell memory formation after mild COVID-19. TCRdb passed the 5' RACE reads through MiXCR, listing each CDR3 protein once. This table has 300,000 to 400,000 distinct CDR3 sequences, under 25% appearing once. The material sequenced was PBMCs or a T cell subset sorted from them (not recorded which). Receptors were obtained from an adult woman who had mild COVID-19 (a few samples of this study predate the infection). Cell type and time point are not known. Each CDR3 is given with its conserved first and last residue. The D gene is left open where the match is weak. Some rows mark clone size as missing; the rest say once, few, many or name a class of expanded clone.

TRBD2 TRBJ2-5 TRBV7-9 - TGTGCCAGCAGCTTAGGGGCGTCTAGCGGGAGTCGGCAAGAGACCCAGTACTTC CASSLGASSGSRQETQYF
TRBD2 TRBJ2-3 TRBV15 few TGTGCCACCAGCAGAGATCTAGGGACTAGCGGCCGCACAGATACGCAGTATTTT CATSRDLGTSGRTDTQYF
TRBD1 TRBJ2-1 TRBV12-3/TRBV12-4 - TGTGCCAGCCAGACAGGGGGTTGGAATGAGCAGTTCTTC CASQTGGWNEQFF
- TRBJ2-3 TRBV5-6 - TGTGCCAGCAGCTTGGCCAACCGAGATACGCAGTATTTT CASSLANRDTQYF
- TRBJ2-1 TRBV24-1 - TGTGCCACCAGTGATTTGAGGGGGGGTCACTCCTACAATGAGCAGTTCTTC CATSDLRGGHSYNEQFF
TRBD2 TRBJ2-7 TRBV6-5 few TGTGCCAGCAGTTCCGGGGGGGCCTTCGAGCAGTACTTC CASSSGGAFEQYF
TRBD2 TRBJ2-2 TRBV6-4 - TGTGCCAGCAGCCGAGCGGGGGGGCGAGTCGGGGAGCTGTTTTTT CASSRAGGRVGELFF
- TRBJ2-7 TRBV3-1 - TGTGCCAGCAGCCAAGACGGGGGGCTGAACGAGCAGTACTTC CASSQDGGLNEQYF
- TRBJ2-3 TRBV19 - TGTGCCAGTAGTGTCGGGACTTCAGGGAATACGCAGTATTTT CASSVGTSGNTQYF
TRBD2 TRBJ2-3 TRBV24-1 few TGTGCCACCAGCCGGACTAGCGGAGGGGGCACAGATACGCAGTATTTT CATSRTSGGGTDTQYF
TRBD1 TRBJ2-7 TRBV2 once TGTGCCAGCAGTCGCGACAGGGGGAGCGCCTACGAGCAGTACTTC CASSRDRGSAYEQYF
- TRBJ1-2 TRBV15 few TGTGCCACCAGCAGAGATGCCCGCCGTAGTAGGGGCTACACCTTC CATSRDARRSRGYTF
- TRBJ2-5 TRBV27 - TGTGCCAGCAGTGGAATAGGAGAGACCCAGTACTTC CASSGIGETQYF
- TRBJ1-2 TRBV12-3/TRBV12-4 - TGTGCCAGCGGGGACTATGGCTACACCTTC CASGDYGYTF
- TRBJ1-1 TRBV7-6 few TGTGCCAGCAGCTTATTCCAACTCGGGGCCCTGAACACTGAAGCTTTCTTT CASSLFQLGALNTEAFF
TRBD2 TRBJ2-3 TRBV20-1 - TGCAGTGCAACGGGGGGGACGGCTAGCACAGATACGCAGTATTTT CSATGGTASTDTQYF
- TRBJ2-1 TRBV7-2 few TGTGCCAGCAGCTTAGTAAGTGGGGCCTTGCGTAATGAGCAGTTCTTC CASSLVSGALRNEQFF
TRBD2 TRBJ2-5 TRBV7-2 few TGTGCCAGCAGCTTAGCTGGGCTAGCGGGGGAGACCCAGTACTTC CASSLAGLAGETQYF
- TRBJ1-2 TRBV27 few TGTGCCAGCAGCGGCCAATATGGCTACACCTTC CASSGQYGYTF
- TRBJ1-1 TRBV6-5 few TGTGCCAGCAGTTACGACCCAACAGGCGATACTGAAGCTTTCTTT CASSYDPTGDTEAFF
TRBD2 TRBJ2-5 TRBV12-3/TRBV12-4 - TGTGCCAGCTCAGCGGGGGTCGTGGGGGAGACCCAGTACTTC CASSAGVVGETQYF
- TRBJ1-2 TRBV4-1 - TGCGCCAGCAGCCACGATAGTGCAGTTGCTGATGGCTACACCTTC CASSHDSAVADGYTF
TRBD1 TRBJ2-5 TRBV7-7 few TGTGCTAGCAGCCCCAGGGGGCCCTTACAAGAGACCCAGTACTTC CASSPRGPLQETQYF
- TRBJ2-1 TRBV4-3 few TGCGCCAGCAGCCCTCGGGTCGCCTCCTACAATGAGCAGTTCTTC CASSPRVASYNEQFF
TRBD2 TRBJ2-4 TRBV11-2 few TGTGCCAGCAGCTTAGACGGTTTGAGCGGGAGGGAGGACATTCAGTACTTC CASSLDGLSGREDIQYF
TRBD2 TRBJ2-1 TRBV7-3 few TGTGCCAGCATCCCCCGGCCAGCGGGGGGGCCGATTGCCAATGAGCAGTTCTTC CASIPRPAGGPIANEQFF
- TRBJ2-7 TRBV2 many TGTGCCAGCAGCCACGAGCAGTACTTC CASSHEQYF
TRBD1 TRBJ2-7 TRBV2 - TGTGCCAGCAGCCCCGGACAGGGAAGAATATACGAGCAGTACTTC CASSPGQGRIYEQYF
TRBD1 TRBJ2-3 TRBV7-2 few TGTGCCAGCAGCCTGACAGGGGGCGCGGGAGATACGCAGTATTTT CASSLTGGAGDTQYF
- TRBJ1-1 TRBV19 - TGTGCCAGTAGTATACAGGGACGAGGGACTGAAGCTTTCTTT CASSIQGRGTEAFF
- TRBJ2-1 TRBV6-6 - TGTGCCAGCAGTTACCGGTGGGCTCAAGATGAGCAGTTCTTC CASSYRWAQDEQFF
- TRBJ2-4 TRBV5-1 - TGCGCCAGCAGCTTGGAAGCGAGCGGGCGAGGAAACATTCAGTACTTC CASSLEASGRGNIQYF
- TRBJ1-5 TRBV2 many TGTGCCAGCAGTGTGGAGAGGGGCAATCAGCCCCAGCATTTT CASSVERGNQPQHF
TRBD2 TRBJ2-1 TRBV7-2 few TGTGCCAGCAGCTTAGGCGGGGGGGCCCCCAATGAGCAGTTCTTC CASSLGGGAPNEQFF
- TRBJ1-2 TRBV19 - TGTGCCAGTAGTATACCCAGGGACCCCTATGGCTACACCTTC CASSIPRDPYGYTF
- TRBJ2-7 TRBV30 - TGTGCCTGGAGTGTACCGGGAGCTTACTACGAGCAGTACTTC CAWSVPGAYYEQYF
TRBD1 TRBJ2-7 TRBV29-1 few TGCAGCGCGACAGGGCAGGTCTACGAGCAGTACTTC CSATGQVYEQYF
TRBD1 TRBJ2-7 TRBV7-9 - TGTGCCAGCAGCTCCCAGGACAGGGTCAACTACGAGCAGTACTTC CASSSQDRVNYEQYF
TRBD2 TRBJ2-3 TRBV4-2 few TGTGCCAGCAGCCAAGATCGGGCGGGGGATACAGATACGCAGTATTTT CASSQDRAGDTDTQYF
TRBD1 TRBJ2-6 TRBV3-1 few TGTGCCAGCAGTGACAGGGCTGGGGCCAACGTCCTGACTTTC CASSDRAGANVLTF
- TRBJ1-1 TRBV9 - TGTGCCAGCAGCGTAGATCCCCTATTGGGGTTTTCCTTT CASSVDPLLGFSF
- TRBJ2-3 TRBV4-1 - TGCGCCAGCACCCAACTAGGGCCTACCAAAGATACGCAGTATTTT CASTQLGPTKDTQYF
TRBD2 TRBJ2-2 TRBV20-1 many TGCAGTGCTAGGGCCAGCGGGAGAGGGACCGGGGAGCTGTTTTTT CSARASGRGTGELFF
- TRBJ2-2 TRBV4-1 few TGCGCCAGCAGCCAAGGGAGGGCCACCGGGAACTTCACCGGGGAGCTGTTTTTT CASSQGRATGNFTGELFF
- TRBJ2-1 TRBV7-6 - TGTGCCAGCAGCCTCACAGGGTCCAATGAGCAGTTCTTC CASSLTGSNEQFF
TRBD2 TRBJ2-7 TRBV20-1 few TGCAGTGCTAGATCTGAATTTGGGCCTAGCGGGCGCTACGAGCAGTACTTC CSARSEFGPSGRYEQYF
TRBD2 TRBJ2-7 TRBV12-3/TRBV12-4 - TGTGCCAGCAGGGACTCTAGCGGGGGGGGTTACGAGCAGTACTTC CASRDSSGGGYEQYF
TRBD1 TRBJ2-7 TRBV30 - TGTGCCTGGAGTCCGCTGGGACAGGGTAGTTCCTACGAGCAGTACTTC CAWSPLGQGSSYEQYF
TRBD1 TRBJ2-1 TRBV7-3 - TGTGCCAGCAGCTTATGGGACAGGGCCTACAATGAGCAGTTCTTC CASSLWDRAYNEQFF
TRBD2 TRBJ2-2 TRBV5-1 - TGCGCCAGCAACGGCTGGACTAGCGGGGGCCATAGCCCCGGGGAGCTGTTTTTT CASNGWTSGGHSPGELFF
TRBD2 TRBJ2-3 TRBV7-8 many TGTGCCAGCCGACTAGCGGGGGCAGATACGCAGTATTTT CASRLAGADTQYF
- TRBJ1-2 TRBV6-5 - TGTGCCAGCAGCCGCCTCCCCTTACAGGTCTATGGCTACACCTTC CASSRLPLQVYGYTF
- TRBJ2-3 TRBV12-3/TRBV12-4 few TGTGCCAGCAGCCCTCTAGGGGACACAGATACGCAGTATTTT CASSPLGDTDTQYF